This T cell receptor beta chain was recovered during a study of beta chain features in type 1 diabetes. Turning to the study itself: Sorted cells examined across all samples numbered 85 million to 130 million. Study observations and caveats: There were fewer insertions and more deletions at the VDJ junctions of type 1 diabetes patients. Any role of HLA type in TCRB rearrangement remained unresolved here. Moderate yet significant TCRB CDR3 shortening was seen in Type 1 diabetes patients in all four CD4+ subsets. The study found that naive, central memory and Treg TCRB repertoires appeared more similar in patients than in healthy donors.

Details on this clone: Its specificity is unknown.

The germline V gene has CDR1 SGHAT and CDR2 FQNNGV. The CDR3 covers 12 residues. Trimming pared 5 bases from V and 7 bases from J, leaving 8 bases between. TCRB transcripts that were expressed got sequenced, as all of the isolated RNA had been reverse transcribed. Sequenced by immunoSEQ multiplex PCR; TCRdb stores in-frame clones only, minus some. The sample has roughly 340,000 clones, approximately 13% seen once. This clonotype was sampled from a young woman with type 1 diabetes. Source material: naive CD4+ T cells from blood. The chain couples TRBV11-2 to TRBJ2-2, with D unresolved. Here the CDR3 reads CASSPPYGELFF. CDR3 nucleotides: TGTGCCAGCAGCCCTCCTTACGGGGAGCTGTTTTTT.